This TCR beta chain stems from a study of OX40 agonist ivuxolimab in advanced cancers. Whole-study context: The treatment was a fully human IgG2 OX40 agonist, ivuxolimab. Therapy given before enrollment (anti-PD-1, anti-PD-L1 or anti-CTLA-4) was allowed, and 40% to 45% had some.

The CDR3 is 18 amino acids. The V gene's germline CDR1 is SGHTA and CDR2 FQGNSA. Deletions cut 5 bases from V and 5 bases from J, with 24 bases between. Study observations and caveats: There were also nonresponders showing low normalized T-cell clonal expansion.

A word on this clone: Its antigen remains unidentified.

The table came from immunoSEQ multiplex PCR; TCRdb's copy has only in-frame clones and leaves some out. The table has roughly 60,000 clones, 80% to 90% seen once. The sequence was collected from an adult with an advanced solid tumor such as melanoma, head and neck, liver or kidney cancer. The chain recombines TRBV7-2 with TRBJ2-2, with a tentative D call TRBD1 (6 bases). Sequenced material: CD4+ or CD8+ T cells sorted from blood, taken in a trial of the OX40 agonist ivuxolimab. The DNA of the CDR3 is TGTGCCAGCAGCCCCGGTCAGGGGACCTCCGCCGGGACCGGGGAGCTGTTTTTT. Its protein is CASSPGQGTSAGTGELFF.